This is a list of T cell receptor beta chains from one sample in a study of shared clonotypes between healthy human individuals. Sequencing was performed with immunoSEQ multiplex PCR; in TCRdb, only in-frame clones are kept and a portion is missing. The sample yields about 710,000 clones, just under 75% seen once. Input material: memory CD4+ T cells sorted from blood. Source of these receptors: a woman aged 25 to 39 in good health. Both conserved end residues are part of each CDR3. D genes are given only for firm matches. Part of the rows lack a size; the others show once, few, many or a class for expanded clones.

abundance: -; d_gene: -; v_gene: TRBV29-1; j_gene: TRBJ2-1; CDR3aa: CSHRYIRGAISYNEQFF; CDR3nt: TGCAGTCATCGTTATATCAGGGGGGCGATTTCCTACAATGAGCAGTTCTTC
abundance: -; d_gene: TRBD1; v_gene: TRBV27; j_gene: TRBJ1-1; CDR3aa: CASRKNRGTNTEAFF; CDR3nt: TGTGCCAGCAGGAAGAACAGGGGAACGAACACTGAAGCTTTCTTT
abundance: -; d_gene: -; v_gene: TRBV6-5; j_gene: TRBJ2-3; CDR3aa: CATTGRTDTQYF; CDR3nt: TGTGCCACTACGGGACGCACAGATACGCAGTATTTT
abundance: large; d_gene: -; v_gene: TRBV11-2; j_gene: TRBJ1-4; CDR3aa: CASSLLRELDEKLFF; CDR3nt: TGTGCCAGCAGCTTACTAAGGGAATTAGATGAAAAACTGTTTTTT
abundance: -; d_gene: -; v_gene: TRBV6-1; j_gene: TRBJ2-6; CDR3aa: CASSEFVRSGANVLTF; CDR3nt: TGTGCCAGCAGTGAATTTGTGCGATCTGGGGCCAACGTCCTGACTTTC
abundance: -; d_gene: -; v_gene: TRBV18; j_gene: TRBJ1-5; CDR3aa: CASSPTFNQPQHF; CDR3nt: TGTGCCAGCTCACCCACCTTTAATCAGCCCCAGCATTTT
abundance: -; d_gene: TRBD1; v_gene: TRBV9; j_gene: TRBJ1-2; CDR3aa: CASSPGTGTGYTF; CDR3nt: TGTGCCAGCAGCCCCGGGACAGGGACTGGCTACACCTTC
abundance: -; d_gene: -; v_gene: TRBV19; j_gene: TRBJ1-5; CDR3aa: CASRQGSLPNQPQHF; CDR3nt: TGTGCCAGTAGACAGGGAAGTTTGCCCAATCAGCCCCAGCATTTT
abundance: few; d_gene: -; v_gene: TRBV27; j_gene: TRBJ1-2; CDR3aa: CATQGIGKNYGYTF; CDR3nt: TGTGCCACCCAGGGGATCGGTAAAAACTATGGCTACACCTTC
abundance: -; d_gene: TRBD2; v_gene: TRBV6-4; j_gene: TRBJ2-7; CDR3aa: CASSLWREGLGEQYF; CDR3nt: TGTGCCAGCAGCCTCTGGCGGGAGGGCCTTGGCGAGCAGTACTTC
abundance: -; d_gene: -; v_gene: TRBV5-1; j_gene: TRBJ1-1; CDR3aa: CASSLGVVLRQGKNTEAFF; CDR3nt: TGCGCCAGCAGCTTGGGTGTAGTCCTTCGGCAGGGGAAGAACACTGAAGCTTTCTTT
abundance: -; d_gene: -; v_gene: TRBV28; j_gene: TRBJ2-1; CDR3aa: CASRPQGGPTDEQFF; CDR3nt: TGTGCCAGCAGACCCCAGGGAGGTCCGACAGATGAGCAGTTCTTC
abundance: -; d_gene: TRBD2; v_gene: TRBV5-4; j_gene: TRBJ2-7; CDR3aa: CASSPPGLAYEQYF; CDR3nt: TGTGCCAGCAGCCCCCCGGGACTAGCCTACGAGCAGTACTTC
abundance: -; d_gene: -; v_gene: TRBV30; j_gene: TRBJ1-2; CDR3aa: CAWSVNNDYGYTF; CDR3nt: TGTGCCTGGAGTGTCAACAACGACTATGGCTACACCTTC
abundance: once; d_gene: TRBD1; v_gene: TRBV28; j_gene: TRBJ2-1; CDR3aa: CASIGQGSYNEQFF; CDR3nt: TGTGCCAGCATAGGACAGGGGTCCTACAATGAGCAGTTCTTC
abundance: -; d_gene: -; v_gene: TRBV6-1; j_gene: TRBJ2-2; CDR3aa: CASSHGTWGAGELFF; CDR3nt: TGTGCCAGCAGCCACGGGACATGGGGGGCCGGGGAGCTGTTTTTT
abundance: -; d_gene: TRBD2; v_gene: TRBV10-1; j_gene: TRBJ2-3; CDR3aa: CASTDSGDSTDTQYF; CDR3nt: TGCGCCAGCACTGACAGCGGGGATAGCACAGATACGCAGTATTTT
abundance: few; d_gene: -; v_gene: TRBV4-2; j_gene: TRBJ2-1; CDR3aa: CASSRNRNSYNEQFF; CDR3nt: TGTGCCAGCAGCCGTAACAGGAACTCCTACAATGAGCAGTTCTTC
abundance: -; d_gene: -; v_gene: TRBV11-3; j_gene: TRBJ2-2; CDR3aa: CASSRGASPNTGELFF; CDR3nt: TGTGCCAGCAGCCGTGGGGCTAGCCCTAACACCGGGGAGCTGTTTTTT
abundance: -; d_gene: -; v_gene: TRBV2; j_gene: TRBJ1-2; CDR3aa: CASSEAQGSIRGYTF; CDR3nt: TGTGCCAGCAGTGAAGCTCAGGGGAGCATTCGTGGCTACACCTTC
abundance: -; d_gene: TRBD2; v_gene: TRBV10-3; j_gene: TRBJ2-7; CDR3aa: CASCVFAGTSDEQYF; CDR3nt: TGTGCCAGTTGCGTCTTTGCCGGGACTAGCGACGAGCAGTACTTC
abundance: -; d_gene: TRBD2; v_gene: TRBV10-1; j_gene: TRBJ2-7; CDR3aa: CAIQGLAGHYEQYF; CDR3nt: TGCGCCATCCAGGGACTAGCGGGACACTACGAGCAGTACTTC
abundance: many; d_gene: TRBD2; v_gene: TRBV4-2; j_gene: TRBJ2-1; CDR3aa: CATTEGRGSVDEQFF; CDR3nt: TGTGCCACCACCGAGGGGCGGGGGTCTGTTGATGAGCAGTTCTTC
abundance: once; d_gene: TRBD1; v_gene: TRBV5-5; j_gene: TRBJ2-2; CDR3aa: CASSLYQGETGELFF; CDR3nt: TGTGCCAGCAGCTTATATCAGGGGGAAACCGGGGAGCTGTTTTTT
abundance: -; d_gene: -; v_gene: TRBV28; j_gene: TRBJ2-1; CDR3aa: CASSPPDSYNEQFF; CDR3nt: TGTGCCAGCAGTCCACCAGACTCCTACAATGAGCAGTTCTTC
abundance: -; d_gene: TRBD1; v_gene: TRBV19; j_gene: TRBJ1-4; CDR3aa: CASSQRDRGSHNEKLFF; CDR3nt: TGTGCCAGTAGTCAAAGGGACAGGGGGTCCCATAATGAAAAACTGTTTTTT
abundance: -; d_gene: -; v_gene: TRBV5-1; j_gene: TRBJ2-2; CDR3aa: CASSLAEGYRTGELFF; CDR3nt: TGCGCCAGCAGCTTGGCTGAAGGCTATCGCACCGGGGAGCTGTTTTTT
abundance: -; d_gene: TRBD1; v_gene: TRBV6-6; j_gene: TRBJ2-7; CDR3aa: CASSYSAGQGAKQYF; CDR3nt: TGTGCCAGCAGTTACTCTGCGGGACAGGGGGCGAAGCAGTACTTC
abundance: -; d_gene: -; v_gene: TRBV7-9; j_gene: TRBJ2-3; CDR3aa: CASSFLDFTDTQYF; CDR3nt: TGTGCCAGCAGCTTCTTGGACTTTACAGATACGCAGTATTTT
abundance: -; d_gene: -; v_gene: TRBV6-5; j_gene: TRBJ1-2; CDR3aa: CASSHDRERAGYTF; CDR3nt: TGTGCCAGCAGTCATGACAGAGAGAGGGCTGGCTACACCTTC
abundance: -; d_gene: -; v_gene: TRBV6-1; j_gene: TRBJ1-1; CDR3aa: CASSPRVNANTEAFF; CDR3nt: TGTGCCAGCAGCCCCAGGGTTAACGCGAACACTGAAGCTTTCTTT
abundance: -; d_gene: TRBD2; v_gene: TRBV29-1; j_gene: TRBJ2-7; CDR3aa: CSVGGGRGYEQYF; CDR3nt: TGCAGCGTGGGGGGAGGGAGAGGCTACGAGCAGTACTTC
abundance: -; d_gene: -; v_gene: TRBV5-1; j_gene: TRBJ1-1; CDR3aa: CASSLEGRAFF; CDR3nt: TGCGCCAGCAGCTTGGAAGGGAGGGCTTTCTTT
abundance: -; d_gene: TRBD1; v_gene: TRBV29-1; j_gene: TRBJ2-2; CDR3aa: CSVVETGLNPANTGELFF; CDR3nt: TGCAGCGTTGTAGAGACAGGGCTGAACCCCGCGAACACCGGGGAGCTGTTTTTT
abundance: -; d_gene: -; v_gene: TRBV6-6; j_gene: TRBJ2-3; CDR3aa: CASLSSVGTDTQYF; CDR3nt: TGTGCCAGCCTAAGTAGCGTAGGCACAGATACGCAGTATTTT
abundance: few; d_gene: -; v_gene: TRBV7-5; j_gene: TRBJ2-5; CDR3aa: CVRSWTSGKQTQYF; CDR3nt: TGTGTCAGAAGCTGGACTAGCGGGAAACAGACCCAGTACTTC
abundance: -; d_gene: -; v_gene: TRBV7-9; j_gene: TRBJ1-3; CDR3aa: CASSLGSSLSSGNTIYF; CDR3nt: TGTGCCAGCAGCTTAGGCTCAAGCCTTAGCTCTGGAAACACCATATATTTT
abundance: -; d_gene: -; v_gene: TRBV28; j_gene: TRBJ2-5; CDR3aa: CASSHIHWETQYF; CDR3nt: TGTGCCAGCAGTCATATACACTGGGAGACCCAGTACTTC
abundance: -; d_gene: TRBD2; v_gene: TRBV28; j_gene: TRBJ2-3; CDR3aa: CASRARLAQRADTQYF; CDR3nt: TGTGCCAGCAGGGCAAGACTAGCGCAGCGGGCAGATACGCAGTATTTT
abundance: -; d_gene: -; v_gene: TRBV7-2; j_gene: TRBJ2-3; CDR3aa: CASSFTPSSTQYF; CDR3nt: TGTGCCAGCAGCTTTACGCCTAGTAGTACGCAGTATTTT
abundance: -; d_gene: -; v_gene: TRBV6-6; j_gene: TRBJ2-7; CDR3aa: CASSPRRDSPYEQYF; CDR3nt: TGTGCCAGCAGTCCACGCCGGGACTCCCCCTACGAGCAGTACTTC
abundance: -; d_gene: -; v_gene: TRBV18; j_gene: TRBJ2-7; CDR3aa: CASSPRQGTYEQYF; CDR3nt: TGTGCCAGCTCACCTCGGCAGGGTACCTACGAGCAGTACTTC
abundance: -; d_gene: -; v_gene: TRBV2; j_gene: TRBJ1-3; CDR3aa: CASSEGPGDENTIYF; CDR3nt: TGTGCCAGCAGTGAAGGCCCGGGTGACGAAAACACCATATATTTT
abundance: many; d_gene: -; v_gene: TRBV6-1; j_gene: TRBJ2-2; CDR3aa: CASSEQTGNTGELFF; CDR3nt: TGTGCCAGCAGTGAACAGACAGGAAACACCGGGGAGCTGTTTTTT
abundance: -; d_gene: -; v_gene: TRBV6-5; j_gene: TRBJ2-3; CDR3aa: CASSSRRTTNTDTQYF; CDR3nt: TGTGCCAGCAGTTCTCGTAGGACTACAAACACAGATACGCAGTATTTT
abundance: -; d_gene: -; v_gene: TRBV10-2; j_gene: TRBJ1-1; CDR3aa: CASSESRSSTEAFF; CDR3nt: TGCGCCAGCAGTGAGTCCCGATCTTCCACTGAAGCTTTCTTT
abundance: once; d_gene: -; v_gene: TRBV28; j_gene: TRBJ2-3; CDR3aa: CASTTLWGRSTDTQYF; CDR3nt: TGTGCCAGCACCACACTTTGGGGTAGAAGCACAGATACGCAGTATTTT
abundance: few; d_gene: -; v_gene: TRBV10-3; j_gene: TRBJ2-3; CDR3aa: CAISESAGGQSTDTQYF; CDR3nt: TGTGCCATCAGTGAGTCGGCTGGGGGGCAGAGCACAGATACGCAGTATTTT